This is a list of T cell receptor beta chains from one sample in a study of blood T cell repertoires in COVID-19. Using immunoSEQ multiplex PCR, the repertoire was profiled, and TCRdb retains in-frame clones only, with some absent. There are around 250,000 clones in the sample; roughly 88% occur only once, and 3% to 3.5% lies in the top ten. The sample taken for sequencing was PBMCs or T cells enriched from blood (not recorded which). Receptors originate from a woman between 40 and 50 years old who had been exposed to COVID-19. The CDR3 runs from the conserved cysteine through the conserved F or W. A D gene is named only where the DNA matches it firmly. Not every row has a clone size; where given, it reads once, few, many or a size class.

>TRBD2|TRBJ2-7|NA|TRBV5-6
CASSTLGGDEQYF
TGTGCCAGCAGTACCCTCGGGGGGGACGAGCAGTACTTC
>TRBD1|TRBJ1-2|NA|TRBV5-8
CASRQTGAGYTF
TGTGCCAGCAGACAGACAGGGGCGGGCTACACCTTC
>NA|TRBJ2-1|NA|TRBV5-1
CASSLDLRASSYNEQFF
TGTGCCAGCAGCTTGGACCTTCGAGCGAGCTCCTACAATGAGCAGTTCTTC
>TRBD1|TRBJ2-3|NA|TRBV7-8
CASSLEVRGTDTQYF
TGTGCCAGCAGCTTAGAAGTCAGGGGGACAGATACGCAGTATTTT
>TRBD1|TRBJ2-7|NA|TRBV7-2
CASSLVVGQGAYEQYF
TGTGCCAGCAGCTTAGTTGTGGGACAGGGGGCCTACGAGCAGTACTTC
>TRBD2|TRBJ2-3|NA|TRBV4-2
CASSLKTSGGDTQYF
TGTGCCAGCAGCCTAAAGACTAGCGGGGGAGATACGCAGTATTTT
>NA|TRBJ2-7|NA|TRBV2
CASSAEGLSSYEQYF
TGTGCCAGCAGTGCGGAGGGTCTTAGCTCCTACGAGCAGTACTTC
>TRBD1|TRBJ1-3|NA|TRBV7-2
CASSLARQGSGNTIYF
TGTGCCAGCAGCTTAGCAAGACAGGGCTCTGGAAACACCATATATTTT
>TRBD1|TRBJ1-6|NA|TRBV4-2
CASRTGTELYNSPLHF
TGTGCCAGCAGAACCGGGACAGAACTATATAATTCACCCCTCCACTTT
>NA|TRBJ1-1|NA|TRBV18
CASSPSYREGNTEAFF
TGTGCCAGCTCACCATCCTACAGGGAAGGAAACACTGAAGCTTTCTTT
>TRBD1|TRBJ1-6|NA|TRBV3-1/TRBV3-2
CASSQGAGGISPLHF
TGTGCCAGCAGCCAAGGGGCAGGGGGAATTTCACCCCTCCACTTT
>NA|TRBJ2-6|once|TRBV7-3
CASSSSGSGANVLTF
TGTGCCAGCAGCTCAAGCGGCTCTGGGGCCAACGTCCTGACTTTC
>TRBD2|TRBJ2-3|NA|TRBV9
CASNSGTTEDTQYF
TGTGCCAGCAACTCCGGGACTACTGAAGATACGCAGTATTTT
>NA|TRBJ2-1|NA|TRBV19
CASRFREINEQFF
TGTGCCAGTAGGTTTCGGGAGATCAATGAGCAGTTCTTC
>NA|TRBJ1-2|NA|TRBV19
CASTTPGVTGDRYGYTF
TGTGCCAGTACTACACCGGGGGTGACCGGGGATAGATATGGCTACACCTTC
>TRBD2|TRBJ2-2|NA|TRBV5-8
CASSFTHGGDAYTGELFF
TGTGCCAGCAGCTTCACACATGGGGGGGACGCGTACACCGGGGAGCTGTTTTTT
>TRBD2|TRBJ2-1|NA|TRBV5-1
CASSYLAGETYNEQFF
TGTGCCAGCAGCTATCTAGCGGGCGAGACCTACAATGAGCAGTTCTTC
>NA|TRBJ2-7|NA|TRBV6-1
CASSEKFGSTEQYF
TGTGCCAGCAGTGAAAAATTCGGGTCTACCGAGCAGTACTTC
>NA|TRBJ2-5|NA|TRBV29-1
CSVGVGETQYF
TGCAGCGTTGGAGTTGGAGAGACCCAGTACTTC
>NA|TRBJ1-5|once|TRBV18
CASSPDRSNSNQPQHF
TGTGCCAGCTCACCAGACAGGAGTAATAGCAATCAGCCCCAGCATTTT
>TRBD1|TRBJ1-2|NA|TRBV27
CASSPTTGGNYGYTF
TGTGCCAGCAGTCCAACGACAGGGGGCAACTATGGCTACACCTTC
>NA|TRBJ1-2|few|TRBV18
CASSPYIGDYTF
TGTGCCAGCTCACCTTATATCGGGGACTACACCTTC
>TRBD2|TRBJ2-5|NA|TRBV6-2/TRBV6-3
CASSYGTSGRAVGETQYF
TGTGCCAGCAGCTATGGGACTAGCGGGAGGGCCGTGGGGGAGACCCAGTACTTC
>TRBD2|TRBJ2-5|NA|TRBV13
CASSSVLAGGRETQYF
TGTGCCAGCAGCTCCGTCTTAGCGGGGGGGCGAGAGACCCAGTACTTC
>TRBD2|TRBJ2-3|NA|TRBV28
CASSLSSGRGFTDTQYF
TGTGCCAGCAGTTTGTCCAGCGGGAGGGGGTTCACAGATACGCAGTATTTT
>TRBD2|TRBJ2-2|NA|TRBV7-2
CASSLGLAGGRGYTGELFF
TGTGCCAGCAGCCTGGGACTAGCGGGGGGTAGAGGGTACACCGGGGAGCTGTTTTTT
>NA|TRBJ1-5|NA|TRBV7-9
CASSLGASNQPQHF
TGTGCCAGCAGCTTAGGGGCAAGCAATCAGCCCCAGCATTTT
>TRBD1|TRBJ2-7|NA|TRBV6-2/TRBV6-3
CASSYGTDAYEQYF
TGTGCCAGCAGTTACGGGACAGATGCCTACGAGCAGTACTTC
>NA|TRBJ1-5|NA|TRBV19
CASSIGGIGSNQPQHF
TGTGCCAGTAGTATAGGAGGGATAGGTAGCAATCAGCCCCAGCATTTT
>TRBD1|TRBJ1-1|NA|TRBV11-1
CASSLTGGTEAFF
TGTGCCAGCAGCTTGACAGGGGGGACTGAAGCTTTCTTT
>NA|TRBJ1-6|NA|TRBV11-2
CASSLDNNIGGLGSPLHF
TGTGCCAGCAGCTTAGATAATAATATCGGGGGGTTGGGATCACCCCTCCACTTT
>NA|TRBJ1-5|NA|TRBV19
CASSIQVGNQPQHF
TGTGCCAGTAGTATTCAGGTTGGCAATCAGCCCCAGCATTTT
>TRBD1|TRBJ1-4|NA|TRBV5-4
CAGGQGVTNEKLFF
TGTGCCGGGGGACAGGGGGTAACTAATGAAAAACTGTTTTTT
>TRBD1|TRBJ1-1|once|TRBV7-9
CASSSGQGNTEAFF
TGTGCCAGCAGCTCGGGACAGGGTAACACTGAAGCTTTCTTT
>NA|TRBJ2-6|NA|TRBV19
CASSITGTSNVLTF
TGTGCCAGTAGTATAACCGGGACATCCAACGTCCTGACTTTC
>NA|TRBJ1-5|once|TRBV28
CASREGGRQPQHF
TGTGCCAGCAGAGAGGGAGGTCGGCAGCCCCAGCATTTT
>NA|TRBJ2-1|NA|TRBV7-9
CASSFFGEQFF
TGTGCCAGCAGCTTCTTCGGTGAACAGTTCTTC
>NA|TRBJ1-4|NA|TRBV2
CASRIQSGGDEKLFF
TGTGCCAGCAGGATACAGTCGGGGGGCGATGAAAAACTGTTTTTT
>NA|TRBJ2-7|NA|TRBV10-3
CAISGSVGPTYEQYF
TGTGCCATCAGTGGGAGCGTGGGTCCAACCTACGAGCAGTACTTC
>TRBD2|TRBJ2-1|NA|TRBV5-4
CALSLGGYNEQFF
TGTGCCCTCTCGTTGGGGGGGTACAATGAGCAGTTCTTC
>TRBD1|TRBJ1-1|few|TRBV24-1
CATSESQGASTEAFF
TGTGCCACCAGTGAATCACAGGGGGCGTCCACTGAAGCTTTCTTT